These T cell receptor beta chains were read from a single sample in a study of blood T cell repertoires in COVID-19. The repertoire was sequenced with immunoSEQ multiplex PCR; TCRdb's copy has only in-frame clones and lacks some. Of 300,000 to 450,000 clones in the sample, about nine tenths were seen once. Sequencing was done on a sample of PBMCs or T cells enriched from blood (not recorded which). The receptors were sampled from a woman in her twenties or thirties who had been exposed to COVID-19. Each CDR3 is given without its conserved first and last residue. A D gene is named only where the DNA matches it firmly.

V gene	J gene	D gene	CDR3 protein
TRBV19	TRBJ2-7	.	ASREHRGTYEQY
TRBV5-6	TRBJ2-7	.	ASSLVAGLYEQY
TRBV28	TRBJ2-1	.	ASSLSQGFSAEQF
TRBV4-1	TRBJ1-4	.	ASSQEGGRAQATNEKLF
TRBV6-5	TRBJ1-6	.	ASSYSGQSGGSPLH
TRBV5-1	TRBJ1-4	TRBD1	ASSRLGTGGEKLF
TRBV9	TRBJ1-2	.	ASSAGFGVFNYGYT
TRBV6-1	TRBJ2-1	TRBD2	ASSASLAGGSYNEQF
TRBV19	TRBJ2-5	.	ASSPEGGLETQY
TRBV5-5	TRBJ1-2	.	ASSLDPGTNYGYT
TRBV10-1	TRBJ1-3	.	ASSLQGGNTIY
TRBV6-1	TRBJ1-4	.	ASSEIGGTNEKLF
TRBV28	TRBJ1-2	.	ASTLAGVDGYT
TRBV28	TRBJ2-7	TRBD2	ASSAPGLAGGVMYEQY
TRBV19	TRBJ2-5	.	ASSTMGTRETQY
TRBV11-1	TRBJ2-7	TRBD2	ASSLAQGDTSGRAYEQY
TRBV6-5	TRBJ2-7	TRBD2	ASRGLAGADRQY
TRBV9	TRBJ1-2	TRBD1	ASSVVTGGDRGYT
TRBV28	TRBJ2-3	TRBD2	ASRPGLAKTTDTQY
TRBV28	TRBJ1-2	.	ASSHDSQLYGYT
TRBV27	TRBJ1-5	TRBD1	ASSFAGQGNQPQH
TRBV29-1	TRBJ1-2	.	SVEERGIGYT
TRBV19	TRBJ2-1	.	ASSIAGVGYNEQF
TRBV28	TRBJ2-3	TRBD1	ASSRQGLGITQY
TRBV5-8	TRBJ2-7	.	ASSLAISPLGDEQY
TRBV27	TRBJ2-7	TRBD2	ASSPRLAGYLWEQY
TRBV7-6	TRBJ2-1	.	ASSLAVGGGNEQF
TRBV2	TRBJ1-2	TRBD1	AISRQGVDGYT
TRBV13	TRBJ1-2	TRBD1	ASSSQGVYYGYT
TRBV14	TRBJ2-7	.	ASSQAGEHEQY
TRBV27	TRBJ2-5	.	ASRTGIRPGTQY
TRBV6-2/TRBV6-3	TRBJ2-1	TRBD2	ASSPSSGSSYNEQF
TRBV7-8	TRBJ1-2	.	ASSLGEGRGYT
TRBV3-1/TRBV3-2	TRBJ2-1	.	ASSHRRQPNEQF
TRBV10-3	TRBJ1-1	.	AISEGAAEAF
TRBV5-6	TRBJ1-1	.	ASSQGYNYMNTEAF
TRBV12-3/TRBV12-4	TRBJ1-5	.	ASSLTEGQPQH
TRBV10-1	TRBJ1-1	TRBD1	ASSATGGAGTEAF
TRBV27	TRBJ2-7	TRBD2	ASSLGLAGLYEQY
TRBV28	TRBJ2-1	.	ASRLEDYSYNEQF
TRBV27	TRBJ1-2	TRBD1	ASSFDRVNYGYT
TRBV11-2	TRBJ2-1	.	ASSPRPGNEQF
TRBV7-3	TRBJ2-2	.	ASSLAAQSNTGELF
TRBV12-3/TRBV12-4	TRBJ1-6	.	ASSLGGNSPLH
TRBV7-9	TRBJ1-1	TRBD1	ASSPEGGWTEAF
TRBV5-6	TRBJ2-1	.	ASSVRGEQF
TRBV5-6	TRBJ2-7	.	ASSLPFGQQY
TRBV11-2	TRBJ1-6	.	ASSLSSYNSPLH
TRBV28	TRBJ2-4	TRBD2	ASKWGRAGNIQY
TRBV9	TRBJ2-7	TRBD2	ASSAGLAGVHEQY
TRBV29-1	TRBJ2-7	TRBD1	SVEHSTGGNEQY
TRBV4-2	TRBJ1-6	TRBD1	ASSPGQGKGMKSPLH
TRBV9	TRBJ2-5	TRBD2	ASSVAGGTETQY